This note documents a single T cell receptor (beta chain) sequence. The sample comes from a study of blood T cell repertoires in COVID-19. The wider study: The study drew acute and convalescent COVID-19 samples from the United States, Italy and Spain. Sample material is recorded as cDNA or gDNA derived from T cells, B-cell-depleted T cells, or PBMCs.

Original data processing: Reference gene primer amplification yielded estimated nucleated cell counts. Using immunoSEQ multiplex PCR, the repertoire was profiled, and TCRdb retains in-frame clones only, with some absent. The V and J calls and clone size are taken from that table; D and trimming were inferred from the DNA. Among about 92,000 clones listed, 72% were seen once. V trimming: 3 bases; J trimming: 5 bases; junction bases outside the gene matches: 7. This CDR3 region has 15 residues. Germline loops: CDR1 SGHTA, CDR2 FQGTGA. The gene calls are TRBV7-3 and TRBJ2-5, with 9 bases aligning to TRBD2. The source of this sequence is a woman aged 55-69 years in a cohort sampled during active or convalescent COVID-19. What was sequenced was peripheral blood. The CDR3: CASSLVRGGRETQYF. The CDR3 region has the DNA TGTGCCAGCAGCTTGGTGCGGGGGGGCCGTGAGACCCAGTACTTC.